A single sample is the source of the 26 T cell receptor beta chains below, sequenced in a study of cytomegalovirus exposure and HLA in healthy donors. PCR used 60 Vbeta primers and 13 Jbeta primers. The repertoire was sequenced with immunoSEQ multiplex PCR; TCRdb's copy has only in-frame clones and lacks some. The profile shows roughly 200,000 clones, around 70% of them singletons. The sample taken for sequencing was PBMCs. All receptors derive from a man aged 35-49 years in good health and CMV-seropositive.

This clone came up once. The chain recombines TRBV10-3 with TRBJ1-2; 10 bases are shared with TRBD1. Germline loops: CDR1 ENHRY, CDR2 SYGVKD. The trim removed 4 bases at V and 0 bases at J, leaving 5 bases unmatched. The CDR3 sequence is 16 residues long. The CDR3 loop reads CAISAGTGASNYGYTF. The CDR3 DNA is TGTGCCATCAGTGCCGGGACAGGGGCGTCTAACTATGGCTACACCTTC.

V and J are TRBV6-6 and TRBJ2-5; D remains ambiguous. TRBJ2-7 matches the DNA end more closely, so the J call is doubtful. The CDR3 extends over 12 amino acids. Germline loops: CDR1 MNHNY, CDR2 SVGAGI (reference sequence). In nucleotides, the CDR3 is TGTGCCAGCACCCCCCGGTTTCCCGAGCAGTACTTC. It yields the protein CASTPRFPEQYF.

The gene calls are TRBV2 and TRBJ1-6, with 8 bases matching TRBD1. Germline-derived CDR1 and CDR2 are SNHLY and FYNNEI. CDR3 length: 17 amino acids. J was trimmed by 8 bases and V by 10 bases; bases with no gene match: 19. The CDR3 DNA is TGTGCCATTCCCATCCGGGACAGGTTATCGGCGGATTCACCCCTCCACTTT. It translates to CAIPIRDRLSADSPLHF. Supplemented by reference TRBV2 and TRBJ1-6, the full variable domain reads EPEVTQTPSHQVTQMGQEVILRCVPISNHLYFYWYRQILGQKVEFLVSFYNNEISEKSEIFDDQFSVERPDGSNFTLKIRSTKLEDSAMYFCAIPIRDRLSADSPLHFGNGTRLTVT.

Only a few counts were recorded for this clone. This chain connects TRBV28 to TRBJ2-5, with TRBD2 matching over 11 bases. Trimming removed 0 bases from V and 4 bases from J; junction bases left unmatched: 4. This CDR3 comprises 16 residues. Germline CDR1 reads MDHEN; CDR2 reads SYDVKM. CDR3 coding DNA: TGTGCCAGCAGTTTATGGACTAGCGGGACTGGAGAGACCCAGTACTTC. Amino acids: CASSLWTSGTGETQYF.

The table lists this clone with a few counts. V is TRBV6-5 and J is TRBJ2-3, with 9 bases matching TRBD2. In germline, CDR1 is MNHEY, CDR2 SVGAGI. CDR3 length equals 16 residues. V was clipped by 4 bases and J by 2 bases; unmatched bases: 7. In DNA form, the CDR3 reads TGTGCCAGCAGTTCAATTGCGGGGGGGGTCACAGATACGCAGTATTTT. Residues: CASSSIAGGVTDTQYF.

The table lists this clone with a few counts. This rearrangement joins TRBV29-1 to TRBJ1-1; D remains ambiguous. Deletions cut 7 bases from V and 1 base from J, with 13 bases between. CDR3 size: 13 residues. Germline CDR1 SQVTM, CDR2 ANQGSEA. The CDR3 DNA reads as TGCAGCGCCGAAGCGGTCAAGAACACTGAAGCTTTCTTT. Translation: CSAEAVKNTEAFF.

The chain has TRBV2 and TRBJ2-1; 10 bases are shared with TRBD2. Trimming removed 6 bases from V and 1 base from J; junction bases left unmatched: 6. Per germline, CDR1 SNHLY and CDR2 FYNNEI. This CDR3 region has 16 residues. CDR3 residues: CASRGGSGGSYNEQFF. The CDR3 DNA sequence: TGTGCCAGCAGGGGGGGTAGCGGGGGGTCCTACAATGAGCAGTTCTTC.

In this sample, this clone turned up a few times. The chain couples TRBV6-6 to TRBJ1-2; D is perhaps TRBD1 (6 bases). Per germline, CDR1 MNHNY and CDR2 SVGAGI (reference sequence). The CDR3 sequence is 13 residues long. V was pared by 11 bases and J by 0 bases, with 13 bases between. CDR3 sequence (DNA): TGTGCCTCGGGGACATCTACTAACTATGGCTACACCTTC. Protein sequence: CASGTSTNYGYTF.

CDR3 loop: CASSLEGGSRQPQHF. CDR3 DNA sequence: TGCGCCAGCAGTCTGGAGGGGGGGTCACGACAGCCCCAGCATTTT. This chain joins TRBV5-1 and TRBJ1-5, with a weak D call TRBD1 (6 bases). Germline V CDR1 and CDR2: SGHRS, YFSETQ. The CDR3 consists of 15 residues. The ends were cut back, 5 bases at V and 7 bases at J, with 19 bases in the middle.

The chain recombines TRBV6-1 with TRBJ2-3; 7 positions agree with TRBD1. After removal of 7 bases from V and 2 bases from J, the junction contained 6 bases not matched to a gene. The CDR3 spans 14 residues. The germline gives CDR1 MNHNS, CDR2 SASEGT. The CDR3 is CASNKDRATDTQYF. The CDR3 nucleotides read TGTGCCAGCAATAAAGACAGGGCCACAGATACGCAGTATTTT.

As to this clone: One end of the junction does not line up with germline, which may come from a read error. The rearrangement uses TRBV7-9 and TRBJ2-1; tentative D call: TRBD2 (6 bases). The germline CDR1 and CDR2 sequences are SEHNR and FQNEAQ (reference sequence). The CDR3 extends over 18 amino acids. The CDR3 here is CSSSLYRDSRRGENEQFF. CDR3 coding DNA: TGTTCCAGCAGCTTATATAGGGACTCGCGACGGGGTGAGAATGAGCAGTTCTTC.

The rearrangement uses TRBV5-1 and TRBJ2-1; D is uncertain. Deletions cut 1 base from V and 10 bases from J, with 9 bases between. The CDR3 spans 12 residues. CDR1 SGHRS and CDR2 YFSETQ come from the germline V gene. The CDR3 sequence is CASSLREEEQFF. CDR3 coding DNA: TGCGCCAGCAGCTTGAGAGAGGAAGAGCAGTTCTTC. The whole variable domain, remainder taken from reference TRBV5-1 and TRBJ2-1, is KAGVTQTPRYLIKTRGQQVTLSCSPISGHRSVSWYQQTPGQGLQFLFEYFSETQRNKGNFPGRFSGRQFSNSRSEMNVSTLELGDSALYLCASSLREEEQFFGPGTRLTVL.

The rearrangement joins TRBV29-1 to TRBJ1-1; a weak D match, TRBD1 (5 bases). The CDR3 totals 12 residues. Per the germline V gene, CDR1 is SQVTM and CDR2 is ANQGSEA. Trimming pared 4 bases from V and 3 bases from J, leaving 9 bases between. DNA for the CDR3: TGCAGCGTTGGACCGGGGGACACTGAAGCTTTCTTT. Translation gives CSVGPGDTEAFF.

The CDR3 loop is CASSLALGAPYEQYF. In nucleotides, the CDR3 is TGTGCCAGCAGCTTGGCCCTAGGGGCGCCCTACGAGCAGTACTTC. V usage is TRBV5-4 and J usage is TRBJ2-5; D possibly corresponds to TRBD1 (5 bases). TRBJ2-7 matches the DNA end more closely, so the J call is doubtful. Germline V gives CDR1 SGHNT, CDR2 YYREEE (reference sequence). The CDR3 consists of 15 residues.

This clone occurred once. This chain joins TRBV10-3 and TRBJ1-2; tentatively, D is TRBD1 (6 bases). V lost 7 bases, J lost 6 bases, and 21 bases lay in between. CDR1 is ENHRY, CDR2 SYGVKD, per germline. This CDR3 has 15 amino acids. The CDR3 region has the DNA TGTGCCATCAATAGGCCCCTAGGGGGACGGGATGGCTACACCTTC. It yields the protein CAINRPLGGRDGYTF.

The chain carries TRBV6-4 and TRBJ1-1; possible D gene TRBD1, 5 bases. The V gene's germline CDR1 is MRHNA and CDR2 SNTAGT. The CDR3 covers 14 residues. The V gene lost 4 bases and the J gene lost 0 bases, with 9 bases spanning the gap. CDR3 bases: TGTGCCAGCAGTGGAGAGGACATGAACACTGAAGCTTTCTTT. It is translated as CASSGEDMNTEAFF.

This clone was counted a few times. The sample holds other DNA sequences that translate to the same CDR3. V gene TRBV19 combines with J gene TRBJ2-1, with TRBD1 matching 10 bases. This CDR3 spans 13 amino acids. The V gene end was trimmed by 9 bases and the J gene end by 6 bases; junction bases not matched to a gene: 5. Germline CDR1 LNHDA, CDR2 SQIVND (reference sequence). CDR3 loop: CASSGTGVNEQFF. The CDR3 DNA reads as TGTGCCAGCTCCGGGACAGGGGTCAATGAGCAGTTCTTC.

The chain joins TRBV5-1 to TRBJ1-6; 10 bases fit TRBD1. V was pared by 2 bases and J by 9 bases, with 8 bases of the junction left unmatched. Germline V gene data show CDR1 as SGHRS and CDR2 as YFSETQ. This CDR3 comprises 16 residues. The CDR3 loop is CASSLTAGTGVSPLHF. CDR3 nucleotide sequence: TGCGCCAGCAGCTTAACCGCCGGGACAGGGGTTTCACCCCTCCACTTT.

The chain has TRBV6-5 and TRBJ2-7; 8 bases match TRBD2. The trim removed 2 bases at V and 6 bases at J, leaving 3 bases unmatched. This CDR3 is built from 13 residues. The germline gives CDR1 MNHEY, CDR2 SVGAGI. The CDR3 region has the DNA TGTGCCAGCAGTTACCCGGGGGGGCTCGAGCAGTACTTC. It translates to CASSYPGGLEQYF.

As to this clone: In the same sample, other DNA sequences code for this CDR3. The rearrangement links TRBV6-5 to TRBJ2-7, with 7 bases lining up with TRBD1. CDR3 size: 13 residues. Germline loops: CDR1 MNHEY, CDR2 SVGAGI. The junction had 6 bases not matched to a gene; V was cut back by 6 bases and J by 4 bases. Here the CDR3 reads CASSVGQTYEQYF. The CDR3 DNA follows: TGTGCCAGCAGCGTGGGACAGACTTACGAGCAGTACTTC.

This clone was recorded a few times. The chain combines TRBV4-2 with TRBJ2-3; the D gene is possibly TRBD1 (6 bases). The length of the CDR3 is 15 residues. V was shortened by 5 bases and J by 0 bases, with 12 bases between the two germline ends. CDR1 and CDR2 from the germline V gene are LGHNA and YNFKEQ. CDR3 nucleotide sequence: TGTGCCAGCAGCGTCCAAACAGGGAGCACAGATACGCAGTATTTT. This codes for CASSVQTGSTDTQYF.

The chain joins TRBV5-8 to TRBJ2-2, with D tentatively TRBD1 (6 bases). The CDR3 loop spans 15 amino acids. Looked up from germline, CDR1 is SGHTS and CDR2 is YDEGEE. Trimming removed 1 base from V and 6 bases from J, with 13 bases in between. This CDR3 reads CASSLQQGMAGELFF. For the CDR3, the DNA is TGTGCCAGCAGCTTGCAACAGGGAATGGCCGGGGAGCTGTTTTTT.

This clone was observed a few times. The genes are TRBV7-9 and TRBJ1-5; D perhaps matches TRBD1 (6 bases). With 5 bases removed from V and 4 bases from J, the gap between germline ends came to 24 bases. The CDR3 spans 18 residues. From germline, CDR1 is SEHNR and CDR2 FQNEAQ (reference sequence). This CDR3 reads CASSLMRGGIRENQPQHF. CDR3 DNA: TGTGCCAGCAGCCTTATGAGGGGGGGAATCCGGGAGAATCAGCCCCAGCATTTT.

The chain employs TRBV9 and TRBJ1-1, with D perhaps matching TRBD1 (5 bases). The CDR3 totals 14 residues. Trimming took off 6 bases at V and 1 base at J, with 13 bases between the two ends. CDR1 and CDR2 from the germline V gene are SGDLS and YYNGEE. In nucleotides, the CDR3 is TGTGCCAGCAACCCGACAGACCCGAACACTGAAGCTTTCTTT. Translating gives CASNPTDPNTEAFF.

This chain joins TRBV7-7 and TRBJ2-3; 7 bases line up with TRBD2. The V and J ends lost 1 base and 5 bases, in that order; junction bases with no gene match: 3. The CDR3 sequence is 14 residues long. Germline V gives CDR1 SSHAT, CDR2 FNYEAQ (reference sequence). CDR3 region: CASSLGLAGDTQYF. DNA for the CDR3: TGTGCCAGCAGCTTAGGACTAGCAGGAGATACGCAGTATTTT. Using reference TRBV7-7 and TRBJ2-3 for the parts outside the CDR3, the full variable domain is GAGVSQSPRYKVTKRGQDVTLRCDPISSHATLYWYQQALGQGPEFLTYFNYEAQPDKSGLPSDRFSAERPEGSISTLTIQRTEQRDSAMYRCASSLGLAGDTQYFGPGTRLTVL.

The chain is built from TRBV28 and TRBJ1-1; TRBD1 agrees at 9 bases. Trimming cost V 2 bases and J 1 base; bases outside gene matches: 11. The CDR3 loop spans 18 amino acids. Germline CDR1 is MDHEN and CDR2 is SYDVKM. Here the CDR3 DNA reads TGTGCCAGCAGTTTACCCTCTAGGACAGGGGCTGCGAACACTGAAGCTTTCTTT. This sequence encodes CASSLPSRTGAANTEAFF. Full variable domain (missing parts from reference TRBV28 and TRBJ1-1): DVKVTQSSRYLVKRTGEKVFLECVQDMDHENMFWYRQDPGLGLRLIYFSYDVKMKEKGDIPEGYSVSREKKERFSLILESASTNQTSMYLCASSLPSRTGAANTEAFFGQGTRLTVV.